Below, 30 T cell receptor beta chains from the same sample are listed, as sequenced in a study of OX40 agonist ivuxolimab in advanced cancers. The library was generated by the immunoSEQ multiplex PCR assay. TCRdb carries this immuneACCESS record with in-frame sequences only. Its versions omit some clonotypes, under half of them owing to an unresolved V gene in the studies checked, with the rest unexplained. The sample includes 20,000 to 25,000 clones, with approximately 88% observed a single time. The ten biggest clones cover 9.5% to 10% of the sample. The sample was CD4+ or CD8+ T cells sorted from blood, taken in a trial of the OX40 agonist ivuxolimab. The receptors here all came from an adult with an advanced solid tumor such as melanoma, head and neck, liver or kidney cancer.

J is TRBJ2-5 and V is TRBV5-5, with 15 bases aligning to TRBD2. The germline CDR1 and CDR2 sequences are SGHKS and YYEKEE (reference sequence). The trim removed 0 bases at V and 1 base at J, leaving 1 base unmatched. This CDR3 has 17 amino acids. CDR3: CASSLGGLAGGQETQYF. DNA for the CDR3: TGTGCCAGCAGCTTGGGGGGACTAGCGGGAGGCCAAGAGACCCAGTACTTC.

The chain has TRBV25-1 and TRBJ2-7; 8 bases fit TRBD2. Trimming removed 2 bases from V and 6 bases from J; junction bases left unmatched: 6. Germline V gene sequence: CDR1 MGHDK, CDR2 SYGVNS. This CDR3 region has 14 residues. DNA of the CDR3: TGTGCCAGCAGTGAACCGGCGGGACTAGGCGAGCAGTACTTC. It encodes CASSEPAGLGEQYF.

The rearrangement joins TRBV7-9 to TRBJ2-7, with a weak D call TRBD2 (5 bases). Germline V CDR1 and CDR2: SEHNR, FQNEAQ (reference sequence). Deletions cut 4 bases from V and 1 base from J, with 5 bases between. This CDR3 is built from 12 residues. CDR3 region: CASSWRSYEQYF. The CDR3 DNA reads as TGTGCCAGCAGCTGGAGGTCCTACGAGCAGTACTTC.

V gene TRBV11-2 combines with J gene TRBJ2-1; no reliable D call. This CDR3 has 14 residues. V shed 4 bases and J shed 7 bases, with 14 bases lying between them. Germline values: CDR1 SGHAT, CDR2 FQNNGV. CDR3 sequence: CASSSPRGRNEQFF. CDR3 DNA sequence: TGTGCCAGCAGCTCCCCGAGAGGTAGGAATGAGCAGTTCTTC.

The chain links TRBV2 to TRBJ2-7; no firm D call. This CDR3 contains 13 residues. Germline V gene sequence: CDR1 SNHLY, CDR2 FYNNEI. V was shortened by 4 bases and J by 2 bases, with 9 bases between the two germline ends. DNA for the CDR3: TGTGCCAGCAGTGTACTACAGACCTACGAGCAGTACTTC. As protein: CASSVLQTYEQYF.

This clone was detected only once. The chain has TRBV11-1 and TRBJ2-7, with 10 bases matching TRBD2. This CDR3 is built from 14 residues. The trim removed 8 bases at V and 6 bases at J, leaving 10 bases unmatched. CDR1 and CDR2 (germline): SGHAT, FQDESV (reference sequence). CDR3 residues: CASGSSGSRGEQYF. CDR3 DNA sequence: TGTGCCAGCGGTTCTAGCGGGAGTCGGGGCGAGCAGTACTTC.

The chain carries TRBV19 and TRBJ2-4; 9 nucleotides line up with TRBD1. After removal of 8 bases from V and 2 bases from J, the junction contained 25 bases not matched to a gene. There are 21 residues in the CDR3. The germline V gene has CDR1 LNHDA and CDR2 SQIVND (reference sequence). The CDR3: CASLPSESGQGMRTTKNIQYF. In DNA, the CDR3 is TGTGCCAGTCTACCCAGCGAGTCGGGACAGGGAATGAGAACAACCAAAAACATTCAGTACTTC. The full variable domain, with the rest looked up from reference TRBV19 and TRBJ2-4, is DGGITQSPKYLFRKEGQNVTLSCEQNLNHDAMYWYRQDPGQGLRLIYYSQIVNDFQKGDIAEGYSVSREKKESFPLTVTSAQKNPTAFYLCASLPSESGQGMRTTKNIQYFGAGTRLSVL.

The genes are TRBV5-1 and TRBJ2-5, with D tentatively TRBD1 or TRBD2 (5 bases each). Gene TRBJ2-7 matches the end of the DNA better, so the J call may be wrong. The V gene's germline CDR1 is SGHRS and CDR2 YFSETQ. There are 16 residues in the CDR3. The CDR3 region is CASSRMTGLAPHEQYF. CDR3 nucleotide sequence: TGCGCCAGCAGTCGAATGACGGGGCTGGCTCCCCACGAGCAGTACTTC.

This chain connects TRBV6-1 to TRBJ1-2; TRBD1 aligns across 7 bases. Germline-derived CDR1 and CDR2 are MNHNS and SASEGT. This CDR3 region has 14 residues. J lost 5 bases, V lost 4 bases, and 7 bases had no gene match. The DNA of the CDR3 is TGTGCCAGCAGTGGACAGGGAGGTTGGTATGGCTACACCTTC. As protein: CASSGQGGWYGYTF.

This clone occurred a few times. The chain recombines TRBV28 with TRBJ1-2; D is perhaps TRBD1 (5 bases). Germline-derived CDR1 and CDR2 are MDHEN and SYDVKM. The V end was cut by 11 bases, the J end by 8 bases, with 18 bases between. The CDR3 contains 12 residues. DNA of the CDR3: TGTGCCTCGGGGACGCCCGCACTGGGCTACACCTTC. Its protein product is CASGTPALGYTF.

The chain uses TRBV19 and TRBJ1-5; perhaps TRBD1 as D (6 bases). The CDR3 has 15 amino acids. From germline, CDR1 is LNHDA and CDR2 SQIVND (reference sequence). Trimming left V 0 bases short and J 6 bases short, with 12 bases between. The DNA of the CDR3 is TGTGCCAGTAGTATAGAACAGGGCCGGGGTCAGCCCCAGCATTTT. This sequence encodes CASSIEQGRGQPQHF.

This chain joins TRBV27 and TRBJ2-5; unclear D gene. From germline, CDR1 is MNHEY and CDR2 SMNVEV (reference sequence). This CDR3 spans 13 amino acids. The V and J ends lost 5 bases and 5 bases respectively, with 12 bases between them. Here the CDR3 reads CASSPRVGETQYF. CDR3 DNA: TGTGCCAGCAGTCCCCGAGTGGGGGAGACCCAGTACTTC.

The chain carries TRBV18 and TRBJ1-2, with unresolved D. This CDR3 is 14 amino acids long. V dropped 4 bases and J dropped 8 bases, with 17 bases sitting between them. CDR1 is KGHSH, CDR2 LQKENI, per germline. CDR3 bases: TGTGCCAGCTCACTCCGTGAGGGTCCTGGGGGCTACACCTTC. The encoded protein is CASSLREGPGGYTF.

This clone appeared a few times. The rearrangement uses TRBV19 and TRBJ1-4; no firm D call. Germline loops: CDR1 LNHDA, CDR2 SQIVND (reference sequence). The CDR3 is 16 residues long. Trimming took 5 bases from V and 0 from J, leaving 13 bases between them. CDR3 nucleotides: TGTGCCAGTAGTCATGGTCTCAGCCCAACTAATGAAAAACTGTTTTTT. Translating it yields CASSHGLSPTNEKLFF.

The CDR3 loop reads CASSPGLAGSEQFF. The CDR3 bases are TGTGCCAGCTCACCAGGACTAGCGGGAAGTGAGCAGTTCTTC. The V call is TRBV18, the J call TRBJ2-1; 12 bases are shared with TRBD2. Trimming at V came to 2 bases and at J to 9 bases, leaving 2 bases not matched to a gene. Looked up from germline, CDR1 is KGHSH and CDR2 is LQKENI. The CDR3 is 14 residues long.

The chain carries TRBV7-3 and TRBJ2-2, with 10 bases identical to TRBD2. V shed 2 bases, J shed 8 bases, and the junction held 5 bases outside the gene matches. The CDR3 sequence is 15 residues long. The germline V gene has CDR1 SGHTA and CDR2 FQGTGA. In DNA, the CDR3 is TGTGCCAGCAGCTTACTAGCGGGAGACCGGGGGGAGCTGTTTTTT. Protein product: CASSLLAGDRGELFF.

The rearrangement joins TRBV2 to TRBJ1-3; 7 bases line up with TRBD1. With V trimmed by 8 bases and J by 2 bases, 9 bases remained unmatched. This CDR3 is 15 amino acids long. Germline CDR1 is SNHLY and CDR2 is FYNNEI. This CDR3 is CASFKGTGAGNTIYF. CDR3 DNA sequence: TGTGCCAGCTTCAAGGGTACAGGGGCTGGAAACACCATATATTTT.

The chain combines TRBV5-1 with TRBJ2-2; possibly TRBD1 for D (7 bases). Germline loops: CDR1 SGHRS, CDR2 YFSETQ. The CDR3 is 13 amino acids. Trimming left V 5 bases short and J 6 bases short, with 11 bases between. The CDR3 region has the DNA TGCGCCAGCAGAGACAGGGAGGCCGGGGAGCTGTTTTTT. Encoded protein: CASRDREAGELFF.

The chain uses TRBV30 and TRBJ1-2; TRBD1 might be the D (5 bases). The CDR3 is 14 residues long. Germline-derived CDR1 and CDR2 are GTSNPN and SVGIG (reference sequence). Trimming pared 2 bases from V and 3 bases from J, leaving 13 bases between. CDR3 in amino acids: CAWSPSGEYYGYTF. The CDR3 bases are TGTGCCTGGAGTCCTTCGGGGGAATACTATGGCTACACCTTC.

The gene calls are TRBV2 and TRBJ2-3; 7 bases match TRBD2. CDR3 length equals 14 residues. In germline, CDR1 is SNHLY, CDR2 FYNNEI. The J segment lost 0 bases and the V segment lost 5 bases, leaving 2 bases of the junction unmatched. In nucleotides, the CDR3 is TGTGCCAGCAGTATCGGGGGGAGCACAGATACGCAGTATTTT. Its protein product is CASSIGGSTDTQYF.

V usage is TRBV2 and J usage is TRBJ1-5, with 10 bases aligning to TRBD1. Trimming took 6 bases from V and 2 from J; bases not matched to a gene: 4. Germline CDR1 is SNHLY and CDR2 is FYNNEI. The CDR3 extends over 15 amino acids. CDR3 sequence (DNA): TGTGCCAGCAGGGGGGGGACAGGGGGCAATCAGCCCCAGCATTTT. It encodes CASRGGTGGNQPQHF.

The sample holds one count of this clone. This chain uses TRBV25-1 with TRBJ1-4, with D hard to call. Trimming stripped 6 bases from V and 8 bases from J, with 13 bases between. CDR3 length: 13 residues. Per germline, CDR1 MGHDK and CDR2 SYGVNS. CDR3 nucleotide sequence: TGTGCCAGCAGAGGCGATCCTGGGGAAAAACTGTTTTTT. This encodes CASRGDPGEKLFF. Together with reference TRBV25-1 and TRBJ1-4, the CDR3 gives the full variable domain: EADIYQTPRYLVIGTGKKITLECSQTMGHDKMYWYQQDPGMELHLIHYSYGVNSTEKGDLSSESTVSRIRTEHFPLTLESARPSHTSQYLCASRGDPGEKLFFGSGTQLSVL.

The CDR3 is CASSQPGPESDEQFF. CDR3 nucleotide sequence: TGCGCCAGCAGCCAGCCGGGCCCCGAATCCGATGAGCAGTTCTTC. The chain is built from TRBV4-1 and TRBJ2-1, with D hard to call. Germline V gene sequence: CDR1 MGHRA, CDR2 YSYEKL. Trimming took off 3 bases at V and 8 bases at J, with 17 bases between the two ends. There are 15 residues in the CDR3.

Only one count was recorded for this clone. The chain carries TRBV9 and TRBJ2-7, with D possibly being TRBD2 (5 bases). Germline CDR1 SGDLS, CDR2 YYNGEE. The CDR3 contains 14 residues. V was cut by 4 bases and J by 3 bases, with 14 bases left in between. The CDR3 bases are TGTGCCAGCAGCTTGACCTCCGGAGGCTACGAGCAGTACTTC. As protein: CASSLTSGGYEQYF.

This sequence joins TRBV5-4 and TRBJ2-1, with TRBD2 matching 8 bases. Trimming removed 1 base from V and 6 bases from J; junction bases left unmatched: 3. Germline V gene data show CDR1 as SGHNT and CDR2 as YYREEE (reference sequence). The CDR3 has 14 residues. CDR3: CASSLTGTSNEQFF. CDR3 sequence (DNA): TGTGCCAGCAGCTTGACCGGGACTAGCAATGAGCAGTTCTTC.

The chain recombines TRBV19 with TRBJ2-1; D tentatively fits TRBD1 or TRBD2 (5 bases each). The CDR3 is 14 amino acids. Trimming removed 6 bases at V and 4 bases at J, with 13 bases between. Germline V gives CDR1 LNHDA, CDR2 SQIVND (reference sequence). CDR3 loop: CASSTGTVYNEQFF. The CDR3 nucleotides are TGTGCCAGTAGCACCGGGACGGTTTACAATGAGCAGTTCTTC.

J is TRBJ2-5 and V is TRBV9; weak D call: TRBD1 (6 bases). The V gene's germline CDR1 is SGDLS and CDR2 YYNGEE. The CDR3 loop spans 14 amino acids. V was trimmed by 0 bases and J by 1 base, leaving 7 bases between them. In DNA form, the CDR3 reads TGTGCCAGCAGCGTAGGCAGGGGCCAAGAGACCCAGTACTTC. Translation: CASSVGRGQETQYF.

The CDR3 nucleotides read TGTGCCATCAGGAGACAGGGGTCGGACACTGAAGCTTTCTTT. Translated, it gives CAIRRQGSDTEAFF. V gene TRBV10-3 combines with J gene TRBJ1-1; 8 bases are shared with TRBD1. Germline V gene lookup returns CDR1 ENHRY and CDR2 SYGVKD. The trim removed 6 bases at V and 3 bases at J, leaving 6 bases unmatched. The CDR3 totals 14 residues.

This clone was seen only once. J is TRBJ2-7 and V is TRBV5-1; possible D gene TRBD1, 5 bases. Between the trimmed V and J ends, which lost 2 bases and 3 bases, there was a span of 12 bases. The CDR3 consists of 14 residues. Germline CDR1 is SGHRS and CDR2 is YFSETQ. The CDR3 nucleotides read TGCGCCAGCAGCTTCCGAGACAGTTTCTACGAGCAGTACTTC. This encodes CASSFRDSFYEQYF.

The chain uses TRBV9 and TRBJ2-5, with D possibly being TRBD2 (7 bases). Germline assignment: CDR1 SGDLS and CDR2 YYNGEE. The CDR3 is made up of 15 amino acids. Trimming pared 6 bases from V and 3 bases from J, leaving 18 bases between. CDR3 nucleotide sequence: TGTGCCAGCAACCGACGGGGGGCCAGGGAAGAGACCCAGTACTTC. It specifies CASNRRGAREETQYF.